The clone carrying this TCR beta chain was observed a handful of times. The antigen remains unidentified. This sample stems from a study of cytomegalovirus exposure and HLA in healthy donors. The PCR employed 60 Vbeta primers together with 13 Jbeta primers. In the authors' workflow: Among the unique TCR beta chains that a later analysis counted, around 72 million in all, 9.5 million to 11 million were shared. The protocol was immunoSEQ multiplex PCR, while the TCRdb copy is restricted to in-frame clones and leaves out a portion. V, J and clone size reflect that table, while D and trimming were determined from the DNA. Of 120,000 or so clones in the sample, about three quarters are singletons; the top ten hold about 7.9%. The study's findings and limits: A later analysis by the authors found several of the most significant clusters apparently linked to common viral pathogens. Many donors shared some public TCRs, even though most TCR sequences were rare.

This clonotype was sampled from a woman aged 35 to 49 in good health and CMV-seropositive. The source material was PBMCs.

CDR3 nucleotide sequence: TGTGCCAGCAGCGACAGGTTCCACACTGAAGCTTTCTTT. Translated: CASSDRFHTEAFF. The V and J genes are TRBV2 and TRBJ1-1, with a tentative D call TRBD1 (6 bases). The CDR3 sequence is 13 residues long. The germline CDR1 and CDR2 sequences are SNHLY and FYNNEI. Deletions cut 6 bases from V and 3 bases from J, with 11 bases between.